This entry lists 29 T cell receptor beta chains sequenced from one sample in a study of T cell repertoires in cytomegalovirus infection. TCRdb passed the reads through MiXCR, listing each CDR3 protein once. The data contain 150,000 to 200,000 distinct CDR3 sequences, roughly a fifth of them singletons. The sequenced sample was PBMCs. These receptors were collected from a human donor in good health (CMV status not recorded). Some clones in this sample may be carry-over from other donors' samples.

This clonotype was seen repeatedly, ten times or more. Here the CDR3 DNA reads TGTGCCAGCAGTTACTCTTGGACTAGCGAGGCCTACGAGCAGTACTTC. Residues: CASSYSWTSEAYEQYF. The rearrangement joins TRBV6-2 or TRBV6-3 to TRBJ2-7; 9 bases agree with TRBD2. The V gene's germline CDR1 is MNHEY and CDR2 SVGEGT. The junction had 5 bases not matched to a gene; V was cut back by 0 bases and J by 2 bases. This CDR3 has 16 residues.

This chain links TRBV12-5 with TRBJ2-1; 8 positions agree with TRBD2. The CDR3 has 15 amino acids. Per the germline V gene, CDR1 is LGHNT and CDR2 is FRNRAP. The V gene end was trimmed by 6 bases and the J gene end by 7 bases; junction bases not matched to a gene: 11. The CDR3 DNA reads TGTGCTAGTGGCCTACTAGCGGCGCTAGGGAATGAGCAGTTCTTC. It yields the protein CASGLLAALGNEQFF.

CDR3 loop: CAIRDSRTGELFF. In DNA form, the CDR3 reads TGTGCCATTAGGGACTCCCGCACCGGGGAGCTGTTTTTT. This chain joins TRBV28 and TRBJ2-2, with TRBD2 as a possible D gene (6 bases). The CDR3 runs 13 residues. Looked up from germline, CDR1 is MDHEN and CDR2 is SYDVKM. V was pared by 10 bases and J by 4 bases, with 13 bases between.

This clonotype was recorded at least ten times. The DNA for the CDR3 is TGTGCCAGCAGCATCGACAGGGACACTGAAGCTTTCTTT. Residues: CASSIDRDTEAFF. The chain combines TRBV7-2 with TRBJ1-1, with 7 bases aligning to TRBD1. Losses at the gene ends were 5 bases for V and 3 bases for J; bases not matched to a gene: 3. Germline V gene lookup returns CDR1 SGHTA and CDR2 FQGNSA. CDR3 length: 13 amino acids.

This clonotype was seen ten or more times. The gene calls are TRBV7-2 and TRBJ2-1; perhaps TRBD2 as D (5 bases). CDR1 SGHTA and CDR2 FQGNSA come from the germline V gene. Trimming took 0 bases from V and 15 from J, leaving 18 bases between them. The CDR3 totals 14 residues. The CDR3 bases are TGTGCCAGCAGCTTAGCTTTTGGCAATGGTGGACTGTTCTTC. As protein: CASSLAFGNGGLFF.

CDR3 bases: TGTGCCAGCAGACCGAGCGGGAACCCTAATTCACCCCTCCACTTT. This gives the protein CASRPSGNPNSPLHF. The chain is built from TRBV12-3 or TRBV12-4 and TRBJ1-6; no firm D call. The CDR3 consists of 15 residues. The ends were cut back, 6 bases at V and 6 bases at J, with 15 bases in the middle.

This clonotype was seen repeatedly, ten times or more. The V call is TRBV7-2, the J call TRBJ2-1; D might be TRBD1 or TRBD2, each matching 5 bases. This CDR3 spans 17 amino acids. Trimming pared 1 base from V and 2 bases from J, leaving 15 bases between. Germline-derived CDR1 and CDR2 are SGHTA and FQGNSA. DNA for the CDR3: TGTGCCAGCAGCTTAGACGGTTCTCGGGGCGCCTACAATGAGCAGTTCTTC. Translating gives CASSLDGSRGAYNEQFF.

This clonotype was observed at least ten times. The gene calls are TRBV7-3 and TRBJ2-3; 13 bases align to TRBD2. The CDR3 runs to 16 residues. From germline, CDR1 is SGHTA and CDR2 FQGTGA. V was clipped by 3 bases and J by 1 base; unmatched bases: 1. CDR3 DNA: TGTGCCAGCAGCTTTGGACTAGCGGGAGGCACAGATACGCAGTATTTT. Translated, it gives CASSFGLAGGTDTQYF.

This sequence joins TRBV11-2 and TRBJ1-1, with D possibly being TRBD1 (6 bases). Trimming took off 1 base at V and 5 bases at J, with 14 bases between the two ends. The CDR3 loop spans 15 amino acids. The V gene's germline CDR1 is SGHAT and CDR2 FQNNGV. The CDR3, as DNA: TGTGCCAGCAGCTTAGGGGTCGAAAGGGGGACTGAAGCTTTCTTT. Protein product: CASSLGVERGTEAFF.

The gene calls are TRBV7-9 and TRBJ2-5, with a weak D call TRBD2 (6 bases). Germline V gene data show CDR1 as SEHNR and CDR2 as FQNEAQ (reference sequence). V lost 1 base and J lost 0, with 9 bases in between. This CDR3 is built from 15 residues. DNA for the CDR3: TGTGCCAGCAGCTTAGGCGGGGTGTACCAAGAGACCCAGTACTTC. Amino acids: CASSLGGVYQETQYF.

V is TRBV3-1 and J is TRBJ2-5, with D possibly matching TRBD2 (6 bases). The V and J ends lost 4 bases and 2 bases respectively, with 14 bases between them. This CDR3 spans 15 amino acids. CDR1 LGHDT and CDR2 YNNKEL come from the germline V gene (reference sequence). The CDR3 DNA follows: TGTGCCAGCAGCCGGGACTTAGCTGGGCAAGAGACCCAGTACTTC. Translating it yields CASSRDLAGQETQYF.

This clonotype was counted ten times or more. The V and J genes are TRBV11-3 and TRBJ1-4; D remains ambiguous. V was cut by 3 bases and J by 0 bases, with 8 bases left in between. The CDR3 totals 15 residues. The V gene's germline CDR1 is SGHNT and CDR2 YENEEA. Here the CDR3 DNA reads TGTGCCAGCAGCTTTGAAGCTGCAACTAATGAAAAACTGTTTTTT. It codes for CASSFEAATNEKLFF. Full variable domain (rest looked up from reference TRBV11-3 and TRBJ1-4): EAGVVQSPRYKIIEKKQPVAFWCNPISGHNTLYWYLQNLGQGPELLIRYENEEAVDDSQLPKDRFSAERLKGVDSTLKIQPAELGDSAVYLCASSFEAATNEKLFFGSGTQLSVL.

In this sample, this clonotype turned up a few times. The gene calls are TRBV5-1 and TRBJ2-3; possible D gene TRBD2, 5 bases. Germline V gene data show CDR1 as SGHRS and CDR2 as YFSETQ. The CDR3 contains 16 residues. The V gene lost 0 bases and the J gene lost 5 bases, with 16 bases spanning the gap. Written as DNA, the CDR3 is TGCGCCAGCAGCTTGGCACCTAGCCTAGATTTAGATACGCAGTATTTT. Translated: CASSLAPSLDLDTQYF.

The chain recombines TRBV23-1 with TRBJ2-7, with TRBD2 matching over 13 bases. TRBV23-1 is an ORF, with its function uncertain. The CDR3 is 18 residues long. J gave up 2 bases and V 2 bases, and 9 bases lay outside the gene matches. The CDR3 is CASSQPPGLAGDTYEQYF. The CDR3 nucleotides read TGCGCCAGCAGTCAACCCCCAGGACTAGCGGGAGATACCTACGAGCAGTACTTC.

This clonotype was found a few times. The CDR3 nucleotides read TGTGCCAGCAGCCTAGGGGGGGTCACCTACAATGAGCAGTTCTTC. Amino acids: CASSLGGVTYNEQFF. J is TRBJ2-1 and V is TRBV28, with D perhaps TRBD2 (7 bases). This CDR3 has 15 amino acids. V was trimmed by 6 bases and J by 2 bases, leaving 14 bases between them. CDR1 is MDHEN and CDR2 is SYDVKM in the germline V gene.

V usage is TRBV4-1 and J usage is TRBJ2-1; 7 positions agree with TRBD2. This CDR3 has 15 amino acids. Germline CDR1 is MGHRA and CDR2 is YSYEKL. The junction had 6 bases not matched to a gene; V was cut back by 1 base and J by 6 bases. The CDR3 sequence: CASSQAAGVGNEQFF. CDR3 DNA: TGCGCCAGCAGCCAAGCGGCGGGAGTAGGCAATGAGCAGTTCTTC.

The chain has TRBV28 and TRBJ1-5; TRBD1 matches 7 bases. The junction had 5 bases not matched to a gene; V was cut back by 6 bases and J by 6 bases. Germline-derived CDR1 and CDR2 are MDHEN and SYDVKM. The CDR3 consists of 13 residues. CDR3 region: CASRKTGTQPQHF. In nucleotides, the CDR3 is TGTGCCAGCAGAAAGACAGGGACTCAGCCCCAGCATTTT. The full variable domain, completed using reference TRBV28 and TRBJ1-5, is DVKVTQSSRYLVKRTGEKVFLECVQDMDHENMFWYRQDPGLGLRLIYFSYDVKMKEKGDIPEGYSVSREKKERFSLILESASTNQTSMYLCASRKTGTQPQHFGDGTRLSIL.

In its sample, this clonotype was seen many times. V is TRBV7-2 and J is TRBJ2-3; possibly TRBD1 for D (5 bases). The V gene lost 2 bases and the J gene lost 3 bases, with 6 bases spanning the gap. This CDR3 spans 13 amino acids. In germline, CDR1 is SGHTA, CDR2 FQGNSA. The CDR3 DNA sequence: TGTGCCAGCAGCTTACCAGGGACAGATACGCAGTATTTT. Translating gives CASSLPGTDTQYF. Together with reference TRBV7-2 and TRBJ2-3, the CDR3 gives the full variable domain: GAGVSQSPSNKVTEKGKDVELRCDPISGHTALYWYRQSLGQGLEFLIYFQGNSAPDKSGLPSDRFSAERTGGSVSTLTIQRTQQEDSAVYLCASSLPGTDTQYFGPGTRLTVL.

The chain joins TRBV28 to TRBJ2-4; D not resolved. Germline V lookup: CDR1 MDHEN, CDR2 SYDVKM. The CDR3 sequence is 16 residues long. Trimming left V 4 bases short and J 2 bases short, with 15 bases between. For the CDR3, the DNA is TGTGCCAGCAGTTCTCGTCTAGTCCTGCCCAAAAACATTCAGTACTTC. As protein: CASSSRLVLPKNIQYF.

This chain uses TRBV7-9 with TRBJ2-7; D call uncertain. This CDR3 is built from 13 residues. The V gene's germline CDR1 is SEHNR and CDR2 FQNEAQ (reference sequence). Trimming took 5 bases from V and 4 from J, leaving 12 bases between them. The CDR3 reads CASSGPPRYEQYF. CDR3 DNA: TGTGCCAGCAGCGGGCCTCCAAGGTACGAGCAGTACTTC.

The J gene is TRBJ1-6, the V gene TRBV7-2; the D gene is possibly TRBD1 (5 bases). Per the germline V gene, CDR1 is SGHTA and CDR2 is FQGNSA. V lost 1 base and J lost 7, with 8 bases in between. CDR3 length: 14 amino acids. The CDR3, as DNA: TGTGCCAGCAGCTTAGGGCGGGGGAATTCACCCCTCCACTTT. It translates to CASSLGRGNSPLHF. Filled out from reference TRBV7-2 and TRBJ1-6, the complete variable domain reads GAGVSQSPSNKVTEKGKDVELRCDPISGHTALYWYRQSLGQGLEFLIYFQGNSAPDKSGLPSDRFSAERTGGSVSTLTIQRTQQEDSAVYLCASSLGRGNSPLHFGNGTRLTVT.

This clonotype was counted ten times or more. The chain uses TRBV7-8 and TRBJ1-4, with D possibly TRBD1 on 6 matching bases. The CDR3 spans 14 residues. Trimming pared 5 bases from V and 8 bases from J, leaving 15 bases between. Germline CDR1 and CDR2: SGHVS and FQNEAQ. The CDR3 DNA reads TGTGCCAGCAGCGGCGGGACATACATCGAAAAACTGTTTTTT. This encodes CASSGGTYIEKLFF. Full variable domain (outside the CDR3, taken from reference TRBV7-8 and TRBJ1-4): GAGVSQSPRYKVAKRGQDVALRCDPISGHVSLFWYQQALGQGPEFLTYFQNEAQLDKSGLPSDRFFAERPEGSVSTLKIQRTQQEDSAVYLCASSGGTYIEKLFFGSGTQLSVL.

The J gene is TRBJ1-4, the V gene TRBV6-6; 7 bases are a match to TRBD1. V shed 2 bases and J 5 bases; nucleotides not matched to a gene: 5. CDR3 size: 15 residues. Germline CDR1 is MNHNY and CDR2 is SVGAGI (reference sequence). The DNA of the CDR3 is TGTGCCAGCAGTTACGACAGGGCTACCAATGAAAAACTGTTTTTT. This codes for CASSYDRATNEKLFF.

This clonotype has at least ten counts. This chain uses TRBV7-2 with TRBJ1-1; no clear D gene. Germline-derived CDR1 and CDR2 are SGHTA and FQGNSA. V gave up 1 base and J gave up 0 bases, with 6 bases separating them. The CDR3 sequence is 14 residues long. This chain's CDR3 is CASSLGVMNTEAFF. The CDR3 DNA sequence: TGTGCCAGCAGCTTAGGGGTGATGAACACTGAAGCTTTCTTT.

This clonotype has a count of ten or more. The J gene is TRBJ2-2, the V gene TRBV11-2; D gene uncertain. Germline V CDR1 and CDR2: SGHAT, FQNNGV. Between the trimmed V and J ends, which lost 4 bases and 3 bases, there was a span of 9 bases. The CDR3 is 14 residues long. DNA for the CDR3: TGTGCCAGCAGCTCTTTACGACACACCGGGGAGCTGTTTTTT. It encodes CASSSLRHTGELFF.

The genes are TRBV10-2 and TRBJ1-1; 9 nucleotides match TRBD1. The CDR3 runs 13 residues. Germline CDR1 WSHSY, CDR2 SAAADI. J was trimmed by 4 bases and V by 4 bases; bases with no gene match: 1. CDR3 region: CASSVTGGTEAFF. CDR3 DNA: TGCGCCAGCAGTGTGACAGGGGGCACTGAAGCTTTCTTT.

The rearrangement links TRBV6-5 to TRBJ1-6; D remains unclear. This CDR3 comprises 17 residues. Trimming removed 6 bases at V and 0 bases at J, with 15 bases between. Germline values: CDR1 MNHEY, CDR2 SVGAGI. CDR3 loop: CASSYDGKSSYNSPLHF. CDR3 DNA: TGTGCCAGCAGCTACGACGGGAAGAGCTCCTATAATTCACCCCTCCACTTT.

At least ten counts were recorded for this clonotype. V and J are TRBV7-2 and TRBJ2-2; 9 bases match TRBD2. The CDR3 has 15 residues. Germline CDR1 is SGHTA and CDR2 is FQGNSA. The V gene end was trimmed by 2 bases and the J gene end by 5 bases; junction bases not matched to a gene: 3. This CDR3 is CASSLWTSETGELFF. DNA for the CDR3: TGTGCCAGCAGCTTATGGACTAGCGAAACCGGGGAGCTGTTTTTT.

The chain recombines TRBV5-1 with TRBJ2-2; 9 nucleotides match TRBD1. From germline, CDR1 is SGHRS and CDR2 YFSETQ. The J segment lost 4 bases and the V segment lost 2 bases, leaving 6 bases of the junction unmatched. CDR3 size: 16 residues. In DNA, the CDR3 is TGCGCCAGCAGCTTCACCGGGACAGGGCCCACCGGGGAGCTGTTTTTT. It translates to CASSFTGTGPTGELFF.